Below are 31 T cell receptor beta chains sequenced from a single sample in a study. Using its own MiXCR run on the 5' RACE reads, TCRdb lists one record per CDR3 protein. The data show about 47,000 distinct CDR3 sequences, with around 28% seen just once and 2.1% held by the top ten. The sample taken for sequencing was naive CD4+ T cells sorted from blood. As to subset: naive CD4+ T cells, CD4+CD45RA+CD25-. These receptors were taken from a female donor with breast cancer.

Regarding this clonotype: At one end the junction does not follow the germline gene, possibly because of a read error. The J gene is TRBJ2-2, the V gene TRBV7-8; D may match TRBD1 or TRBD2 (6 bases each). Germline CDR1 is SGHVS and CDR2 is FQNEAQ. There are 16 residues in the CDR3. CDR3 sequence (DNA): TGTGCCAGCAGACAACGACAGGCTTTGAACACCGGGGGGCTGTTTTTT. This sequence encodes CASRQRQALNTGGLFF.

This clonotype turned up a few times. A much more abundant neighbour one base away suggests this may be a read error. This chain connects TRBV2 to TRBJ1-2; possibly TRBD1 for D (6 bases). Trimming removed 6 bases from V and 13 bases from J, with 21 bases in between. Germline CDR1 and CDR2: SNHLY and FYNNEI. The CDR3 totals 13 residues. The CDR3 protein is CASSPGEAGPVTF. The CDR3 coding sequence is TGTGCCAGCAGCCCAGGGGAGGCAGGGCCGGTCACCTTC.

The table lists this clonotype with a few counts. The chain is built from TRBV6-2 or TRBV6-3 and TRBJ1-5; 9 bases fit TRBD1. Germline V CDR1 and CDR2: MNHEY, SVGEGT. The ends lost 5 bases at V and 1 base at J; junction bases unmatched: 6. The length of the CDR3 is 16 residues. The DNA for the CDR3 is TGTGCCAGCAGTAACCTACAGGGGGCGAGCAATCAGCCCCAGCATTTT. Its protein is CASSNLQGASNQPQHF.

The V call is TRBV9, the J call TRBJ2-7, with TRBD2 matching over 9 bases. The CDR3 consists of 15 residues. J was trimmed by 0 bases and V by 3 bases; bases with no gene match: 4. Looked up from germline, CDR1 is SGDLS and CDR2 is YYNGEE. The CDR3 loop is CASSAEREVSYEQYF. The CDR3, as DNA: TGTGCCAGCAGCGCAGAGCGGGAGGTCTCCTACGAGCAGTACTTC.

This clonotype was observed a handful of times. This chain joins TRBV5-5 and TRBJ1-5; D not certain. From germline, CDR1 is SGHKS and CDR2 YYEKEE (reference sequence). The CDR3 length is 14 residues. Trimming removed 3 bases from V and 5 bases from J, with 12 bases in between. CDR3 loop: CASSSFDLDQPQHF. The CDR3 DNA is TGTGCCAGCAGCTCCTTTGACTTGGATCAGCCCCAGCATTTT.

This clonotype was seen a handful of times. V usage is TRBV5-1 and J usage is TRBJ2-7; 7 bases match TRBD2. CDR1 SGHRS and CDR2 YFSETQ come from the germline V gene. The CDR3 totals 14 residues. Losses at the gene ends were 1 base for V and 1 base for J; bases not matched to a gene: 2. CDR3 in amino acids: CASSLPSGSYEQYF. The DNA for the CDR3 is TGCGCCAGCAGCTTGCCTAGCGGTTCCTACGAGCAGTACTTC.

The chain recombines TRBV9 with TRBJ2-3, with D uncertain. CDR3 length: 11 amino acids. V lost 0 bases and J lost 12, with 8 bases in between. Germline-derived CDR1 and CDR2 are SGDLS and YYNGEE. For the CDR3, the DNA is TGTGCCAGCAGCGTAGATAGGGTTCAGTATTTT. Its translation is CASSVDRVQYF.

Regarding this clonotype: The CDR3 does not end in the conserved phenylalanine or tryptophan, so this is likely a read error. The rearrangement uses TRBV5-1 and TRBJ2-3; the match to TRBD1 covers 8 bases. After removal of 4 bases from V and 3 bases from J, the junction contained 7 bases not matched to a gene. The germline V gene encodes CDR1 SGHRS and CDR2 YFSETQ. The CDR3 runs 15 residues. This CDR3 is CASSPQGAGTDTQYS. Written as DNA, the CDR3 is TGCGCCAGCAGCCCGCAGGGGGCAGGAACAGATACGCAGTATTCT.

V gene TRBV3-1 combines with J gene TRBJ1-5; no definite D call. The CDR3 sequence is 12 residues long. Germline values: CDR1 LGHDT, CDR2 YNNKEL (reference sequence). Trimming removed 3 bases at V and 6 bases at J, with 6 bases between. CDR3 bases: TGTGCCAGCAGCCAGGAGGGTCAGCCCCAGCATTTT. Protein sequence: CASSQEGQPQHF.

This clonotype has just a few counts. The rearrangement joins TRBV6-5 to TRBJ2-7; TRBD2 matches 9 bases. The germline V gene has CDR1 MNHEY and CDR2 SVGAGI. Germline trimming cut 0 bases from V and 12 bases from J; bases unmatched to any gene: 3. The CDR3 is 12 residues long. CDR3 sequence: CASSYSSGRLYF. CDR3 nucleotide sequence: TGTGCCAGCAGTTACTCCAGCGGGAGGCTGTACTTC.

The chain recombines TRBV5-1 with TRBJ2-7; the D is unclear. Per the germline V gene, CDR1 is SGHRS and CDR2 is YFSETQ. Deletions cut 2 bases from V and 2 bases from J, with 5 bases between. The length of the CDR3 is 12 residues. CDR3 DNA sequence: TGCGCCAGCAGCTTCGGCACCTACGAGCAGTACTTC. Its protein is CASSFGTYEQYF.

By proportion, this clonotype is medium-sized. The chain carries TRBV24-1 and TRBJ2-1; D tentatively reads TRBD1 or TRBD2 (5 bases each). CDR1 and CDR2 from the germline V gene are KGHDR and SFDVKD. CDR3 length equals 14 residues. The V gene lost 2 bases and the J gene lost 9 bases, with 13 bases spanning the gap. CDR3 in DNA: TGTGCCACCAGTGATTATCCAGGGACGGGTGAGCAGTTCTTC. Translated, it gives CATSDYPGTGEQFF.

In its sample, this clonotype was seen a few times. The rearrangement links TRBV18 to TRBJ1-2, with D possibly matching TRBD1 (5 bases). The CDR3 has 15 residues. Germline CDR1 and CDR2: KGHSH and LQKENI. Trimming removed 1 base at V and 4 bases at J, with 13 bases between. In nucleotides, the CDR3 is TGTGCCAGCTCACCACAAGTCAGGGAGGCCTATGGCTACACCTTC. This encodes CASSPQVREAYGYTF. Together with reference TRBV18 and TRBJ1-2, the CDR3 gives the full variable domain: NAGVMQNPRHLVRRRGQEARLRCSPMKGHSHVYWYRQLPEEGLKFMVYLQKENIIDESGMPKERFSAEFPKEGPSILRIQQVVRGDSAAYFCASSPQVREAYGYTFGSGTRLTVV.

The CDR3 region has the DNA TGTGCCAGCAGCCTTGGACTAATCCAAGAGACCCAGTACTTC. This gives the protein CASSLGLIQETQYF. The V call is TRBV12-3 or TRBV12-4, the J call TRBJ2-5; the D gene is possibly TRBD2 (6 bases). Between the trimmed V and J ends, which lost 6 bases and 1 base, there was a span of 12 bases. This CDR3 is built from 14 residues.

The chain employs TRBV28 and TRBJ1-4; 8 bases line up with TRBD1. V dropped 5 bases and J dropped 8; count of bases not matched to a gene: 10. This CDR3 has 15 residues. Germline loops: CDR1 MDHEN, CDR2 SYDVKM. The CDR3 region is CASSPQGAGKEKLFF. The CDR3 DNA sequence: TGTGCCAGCAGTCCCCAGGGGGCCGGGAAGGAAAAACTGTTTTTT. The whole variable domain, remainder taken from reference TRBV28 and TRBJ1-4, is DVKVTQSSRYLVKRTGEKVFLECVQDMDHENMFWYRQDPGLGLRLIYFSYDVKMKEKGDIPEGYSVSREKKERFSLILESASTNQTSMYLCASSPQGAGKEKLFFGSGTQLSVL.

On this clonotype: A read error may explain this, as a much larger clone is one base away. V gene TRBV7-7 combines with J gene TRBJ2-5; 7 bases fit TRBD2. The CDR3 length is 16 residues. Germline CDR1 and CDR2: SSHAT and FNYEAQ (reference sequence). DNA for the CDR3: TGTGCTAGCGGCTTAAGAGTAGCGGGCCTCCAAGAGACCCAGTACTTC. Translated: CASGLRVAGLQETQYF.

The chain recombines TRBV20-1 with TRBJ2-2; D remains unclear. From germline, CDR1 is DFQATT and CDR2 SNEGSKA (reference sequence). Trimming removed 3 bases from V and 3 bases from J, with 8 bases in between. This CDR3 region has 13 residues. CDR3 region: CSARASYTGELFF. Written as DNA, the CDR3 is TGCAGTGCTAGGGCAAGCTACACCGGGGAGCTGTTTTTT.

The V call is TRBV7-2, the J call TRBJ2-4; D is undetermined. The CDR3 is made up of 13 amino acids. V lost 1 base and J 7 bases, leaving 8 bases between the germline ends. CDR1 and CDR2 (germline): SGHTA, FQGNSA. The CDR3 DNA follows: TGTGCCAGCAGCTTAGGACCGGGTAACATTCAGTACTTC. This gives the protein CASSLGPGNIQYF. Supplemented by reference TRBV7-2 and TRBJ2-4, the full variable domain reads GAGVSQSPSNKVTEKGKDVELRCDPISGHTALYWYRQSLGQGLEFLIYFQGNSAPDKSGLPSDRFSAERTGGSVSTLTIQRTQQEDSAVYLCASSLGPGNIQYFGAGTRLSVL.

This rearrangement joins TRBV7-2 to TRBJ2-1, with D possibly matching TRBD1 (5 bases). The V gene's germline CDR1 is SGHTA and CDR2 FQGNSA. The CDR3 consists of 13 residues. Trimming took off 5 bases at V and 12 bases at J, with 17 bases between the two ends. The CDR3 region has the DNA TGTGCCAGCAGCCCCCCCAGGGTTATCAGGCAGTTCTTC. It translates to CASSPPRVIRQFF. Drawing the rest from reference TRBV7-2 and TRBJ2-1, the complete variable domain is GAGVSQSPSNKVTEKGKDVELRCDPISGHTALYWYRQSLGQGLEFLIYFQGNSAPDKSGLPSDRFSAERTGGSVSTLTIQRTQQEDSAVYLCASSPPRVIRQFFGPGTRLTVL.

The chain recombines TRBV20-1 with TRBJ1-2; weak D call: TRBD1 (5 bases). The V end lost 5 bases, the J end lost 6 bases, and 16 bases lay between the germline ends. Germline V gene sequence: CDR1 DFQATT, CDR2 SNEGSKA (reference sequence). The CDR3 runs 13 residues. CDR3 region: CSAYLTGLDGYTF. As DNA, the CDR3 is TGCAGTGCTTATCTAACAGGTTTAGATGGCTACACCTTC.

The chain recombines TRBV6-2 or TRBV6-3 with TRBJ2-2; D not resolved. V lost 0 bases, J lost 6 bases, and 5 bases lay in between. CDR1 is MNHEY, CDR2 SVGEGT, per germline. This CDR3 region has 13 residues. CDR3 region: CASSYSISGELFF. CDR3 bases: TGTGCCAGCAGTTACTCGATTTCCGGGGAGCTGTTTTTT.

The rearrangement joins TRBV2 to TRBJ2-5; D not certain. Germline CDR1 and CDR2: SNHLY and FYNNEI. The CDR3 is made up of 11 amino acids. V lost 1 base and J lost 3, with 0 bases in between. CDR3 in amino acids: CASSEEETQYF. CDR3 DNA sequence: TGTGCCAGCAGTGAAGAAGAGACCCAGTACTTC.

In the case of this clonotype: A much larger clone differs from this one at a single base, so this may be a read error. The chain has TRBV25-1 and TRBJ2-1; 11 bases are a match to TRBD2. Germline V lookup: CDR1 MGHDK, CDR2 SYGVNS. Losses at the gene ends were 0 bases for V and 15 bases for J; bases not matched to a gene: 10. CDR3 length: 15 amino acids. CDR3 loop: CASSEYSGTSGDRFF. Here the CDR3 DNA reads TGTGCCAGCAGTGAATATTCCGGGACTAGCGGCGATCGGTTCTTC.

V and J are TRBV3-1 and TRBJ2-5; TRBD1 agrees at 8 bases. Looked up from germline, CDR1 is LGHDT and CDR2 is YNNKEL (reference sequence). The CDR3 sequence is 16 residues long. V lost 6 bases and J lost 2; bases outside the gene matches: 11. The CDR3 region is CASSQGARGVQETQYF. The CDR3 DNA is TGTGCCAGCAGTCAGGGGGCCAGGGGCGTTCAAGAGACCCAGTACTTC.

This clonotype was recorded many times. CDR3 sequence reads: CASSQVDMIQYNEQFF. The CDR3 DNA reads as TGCGCCAGCAGCCAAGTTGACATGATACAATACAATGAGCAGTTCTTC. This sequence joins TRBV4-1 and TRBJ2-1; the D is unclear. The CDR3 covers 16 residues. CDR1 and CDR2 from the germline V gene are MGHRA and YSYEKL. V lost 1 base and J 4 bases, leaving 14 bases between the germline ends.

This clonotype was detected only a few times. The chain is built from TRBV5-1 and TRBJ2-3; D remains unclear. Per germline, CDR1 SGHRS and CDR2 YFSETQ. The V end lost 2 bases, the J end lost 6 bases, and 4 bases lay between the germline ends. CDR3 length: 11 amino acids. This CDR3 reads CASSLSDTQYF. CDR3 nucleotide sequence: TGCGCCAGCAGCTTATCTGATACGCAGTATTTT. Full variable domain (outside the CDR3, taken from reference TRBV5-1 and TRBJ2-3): KAGVTQTPRYLIKTRGQQVTLSCSPISGHRSVSWYQQTPGQGLQFLFEYFSETQRNKGNFPGRFSGRQFSNSRSEMNVSTLELGDSALYLCASSLSDTQYFGPGTRLTVL.

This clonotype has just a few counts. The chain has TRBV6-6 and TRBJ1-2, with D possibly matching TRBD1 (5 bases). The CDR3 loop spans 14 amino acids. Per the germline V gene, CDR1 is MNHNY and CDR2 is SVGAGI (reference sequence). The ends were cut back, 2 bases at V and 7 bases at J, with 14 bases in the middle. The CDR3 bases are TGTGCCAGCAGTTACGAAGAGGGACGGACTGGCTACACCTTC. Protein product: CASSYEEGRTGYTF.

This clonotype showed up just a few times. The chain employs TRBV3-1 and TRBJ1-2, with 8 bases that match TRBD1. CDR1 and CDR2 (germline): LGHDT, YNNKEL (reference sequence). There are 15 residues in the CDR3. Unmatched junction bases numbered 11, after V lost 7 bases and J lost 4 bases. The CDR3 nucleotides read TGTGCCAGCACTCCCGACAGGGGCAAGAGCTATGGCTACACCTTC. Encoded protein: CASTPDRGKSYGYTF.

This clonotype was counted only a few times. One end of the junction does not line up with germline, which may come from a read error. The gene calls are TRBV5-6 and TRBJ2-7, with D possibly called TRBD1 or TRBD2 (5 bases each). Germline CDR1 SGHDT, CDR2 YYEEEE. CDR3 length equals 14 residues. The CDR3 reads CANSEGPHAYEQYF. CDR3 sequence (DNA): TGTGCCAACAGCGAGGGACCGCACGCCTACGAGCAGTACTTC.

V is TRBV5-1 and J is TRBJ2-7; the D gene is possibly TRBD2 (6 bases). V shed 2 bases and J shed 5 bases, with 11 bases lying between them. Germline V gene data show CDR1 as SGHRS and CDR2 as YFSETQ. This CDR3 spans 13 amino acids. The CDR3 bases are TGCGCCAGCAGCTTCGGAGGGGATAACGAGCAGTACTTC. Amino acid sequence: CASSFGGDNEQYF.

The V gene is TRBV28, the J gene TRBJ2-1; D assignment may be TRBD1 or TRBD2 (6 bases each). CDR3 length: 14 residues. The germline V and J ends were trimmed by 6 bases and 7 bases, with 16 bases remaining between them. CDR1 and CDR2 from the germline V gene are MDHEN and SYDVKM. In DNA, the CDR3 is TGTGCCAGCAGCCGACTAGGGGGGAGGAATGAGCAGTTCTTC. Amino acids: CASSRLGGRNEQFF.